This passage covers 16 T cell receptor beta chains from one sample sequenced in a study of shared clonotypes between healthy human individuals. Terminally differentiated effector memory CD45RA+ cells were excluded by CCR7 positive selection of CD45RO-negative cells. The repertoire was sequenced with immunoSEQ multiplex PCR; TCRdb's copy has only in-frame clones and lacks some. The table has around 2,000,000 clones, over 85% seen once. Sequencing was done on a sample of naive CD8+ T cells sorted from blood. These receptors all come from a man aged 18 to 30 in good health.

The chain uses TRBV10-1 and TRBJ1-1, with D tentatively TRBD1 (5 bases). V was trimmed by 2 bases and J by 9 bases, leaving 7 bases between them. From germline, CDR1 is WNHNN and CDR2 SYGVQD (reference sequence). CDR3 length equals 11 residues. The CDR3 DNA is TGCGCCAGCAGTGAGGGGACCCAAGCTTTCTTT. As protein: CASSEGTQAFF.

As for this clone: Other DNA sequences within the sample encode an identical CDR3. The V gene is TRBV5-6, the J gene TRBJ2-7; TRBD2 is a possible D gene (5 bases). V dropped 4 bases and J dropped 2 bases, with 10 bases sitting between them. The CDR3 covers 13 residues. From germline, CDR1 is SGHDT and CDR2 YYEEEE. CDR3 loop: CASSTGLTYEQYF. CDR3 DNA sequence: TGTGCCAGCAGCACCGGACTTACCTACGAGCAGTACTTC.

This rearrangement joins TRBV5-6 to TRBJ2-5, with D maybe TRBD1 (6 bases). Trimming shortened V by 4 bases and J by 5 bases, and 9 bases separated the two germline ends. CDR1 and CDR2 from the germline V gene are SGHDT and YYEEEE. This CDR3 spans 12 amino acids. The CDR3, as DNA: TGTGCCAGCAGCCGCACAGGGGAGACCCAGTACTTC. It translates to CASSRTGETQYF.

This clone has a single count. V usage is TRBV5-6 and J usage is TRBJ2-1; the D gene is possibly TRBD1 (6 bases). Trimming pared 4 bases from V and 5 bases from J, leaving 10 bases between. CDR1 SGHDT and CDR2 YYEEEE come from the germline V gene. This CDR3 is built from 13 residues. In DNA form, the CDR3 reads TGTGCCAGCAGCCAACAGGGACACAATGAGCAGTTCTTC. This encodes CASSQQGHNEQFF. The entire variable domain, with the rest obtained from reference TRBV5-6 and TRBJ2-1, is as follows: DAGVTQSPTHLIKTRGQQVTLRCSPKSGHDTVSWYQQALGQGPQFIFQYYEEEERQRGNFPDRFSGHQFPNYSSELNVNALLLGDSALYLCASSQQGHNEQFFGPGTRLTVL.

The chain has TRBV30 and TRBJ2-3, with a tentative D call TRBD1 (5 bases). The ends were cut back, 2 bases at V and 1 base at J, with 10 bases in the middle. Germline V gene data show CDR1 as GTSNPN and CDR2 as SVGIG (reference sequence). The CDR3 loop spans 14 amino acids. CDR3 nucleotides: TGTGCCTGGAGTACTTTAGGGGGCACAGATACGCAGTATTTT. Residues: CAWSTLGGTDTQYF.

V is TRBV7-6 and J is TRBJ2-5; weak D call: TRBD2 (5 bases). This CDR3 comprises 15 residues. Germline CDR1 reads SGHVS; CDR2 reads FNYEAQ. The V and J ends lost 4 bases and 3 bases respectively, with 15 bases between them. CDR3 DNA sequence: TGTGCCAGCAGCTCCGCCCCCGGGGTTAAAGAGACCCAGTACTTC. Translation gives CASSSAPGVKETQYF.

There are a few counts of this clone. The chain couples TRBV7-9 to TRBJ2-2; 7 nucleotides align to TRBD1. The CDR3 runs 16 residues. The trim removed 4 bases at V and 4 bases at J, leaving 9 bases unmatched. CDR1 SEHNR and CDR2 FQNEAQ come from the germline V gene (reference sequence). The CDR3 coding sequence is TGTGCCAGCAGCTATACGCCCGACAGGGCCACCGGGGAGCTGTTTTTT. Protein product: CASSYTPDRATGELFF.

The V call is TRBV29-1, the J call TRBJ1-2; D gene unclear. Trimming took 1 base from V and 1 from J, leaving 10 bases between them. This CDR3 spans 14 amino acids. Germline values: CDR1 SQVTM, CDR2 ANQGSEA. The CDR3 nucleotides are TGCAGCGTTGAAGCGATAATGGATAACTATGGCTACACCTTC. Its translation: CSVEAIMDNYGYTF.

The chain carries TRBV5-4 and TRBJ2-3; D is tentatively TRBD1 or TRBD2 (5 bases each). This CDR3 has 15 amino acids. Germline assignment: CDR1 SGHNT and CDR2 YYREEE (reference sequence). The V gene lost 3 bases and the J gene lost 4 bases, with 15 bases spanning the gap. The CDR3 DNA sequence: TGTGCCAGCAGCTCAATGGGCCTGGGGGCAGATACGCAGTATTTT. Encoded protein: CASSSMGLGADTQYF.

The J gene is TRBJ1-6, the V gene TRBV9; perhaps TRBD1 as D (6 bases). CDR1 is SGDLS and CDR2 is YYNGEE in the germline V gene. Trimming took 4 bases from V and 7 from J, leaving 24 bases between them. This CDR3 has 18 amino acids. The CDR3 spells CASSSHSPGEIMNSPLHF. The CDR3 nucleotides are TGTGCCAGCAGCTCCCACTCCCCAGGGGAAATTATGAATTCACCCCTCCACTTT. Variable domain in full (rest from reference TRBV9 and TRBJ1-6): DSGVTQTPKHLITATGQRVTLRCSPRSGDLSVYWYQQSLDQGLQFLIQYYNGEERAKGNILERFSAQQFPDLHSELNLSSLELGDSALYFCASSSHSPGEIMNSPLHFGNGTRLTVT.

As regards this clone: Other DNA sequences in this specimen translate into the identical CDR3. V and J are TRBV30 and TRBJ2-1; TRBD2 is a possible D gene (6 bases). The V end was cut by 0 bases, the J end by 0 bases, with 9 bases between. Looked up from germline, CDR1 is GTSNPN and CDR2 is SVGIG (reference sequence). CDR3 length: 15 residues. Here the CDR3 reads CAWSVGGSSYNEQFF. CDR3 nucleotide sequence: TGTGCCTGGAGTGTCGGGGGAAGCTCCTACAATGAGCAGTTCTTC.

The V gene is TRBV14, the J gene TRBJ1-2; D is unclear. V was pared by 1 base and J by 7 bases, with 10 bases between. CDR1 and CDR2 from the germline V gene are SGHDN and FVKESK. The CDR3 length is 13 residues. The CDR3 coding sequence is TGTGCCAGCAGCCAAGTTTCGAAATCTGGCTACACCTTC. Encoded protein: CASSQVSKSGYTF.

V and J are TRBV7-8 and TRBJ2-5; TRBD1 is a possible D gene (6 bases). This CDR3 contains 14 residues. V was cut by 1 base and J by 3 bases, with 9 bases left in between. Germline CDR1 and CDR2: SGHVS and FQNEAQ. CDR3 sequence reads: CASSLEYREETQYF. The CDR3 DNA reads TGTGCCAGCAGCTTAGAATACAGGGAAGAGACCCAGTACTTC.

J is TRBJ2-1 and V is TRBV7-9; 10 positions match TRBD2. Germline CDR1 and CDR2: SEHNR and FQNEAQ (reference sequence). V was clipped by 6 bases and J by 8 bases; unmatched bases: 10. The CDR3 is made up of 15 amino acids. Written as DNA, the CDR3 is TGTGCCAGCAGAAGTCCTAGCGGGAGTTTCGATGAGCAGTTCTTC. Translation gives CASRSPSGSFDEQFF.

DNA of the CDR3: TGTGCCATCAGTACTCAGGGGGCGCATAAGGATTATACGCAGTATTTT. Encoded protein: CAISTQGAHKDYTQYF. V usage is TRBV10-3 and J usage is TRBJ2-3; TRBD1 matches 8 bases. V was pared by 5 bases and J by 7 bases, with 14 bases of the junction left unmatched. CDR3 size: 16 residues. CDR1 and CDR2 from the germline V gene are ENHRY and SYGVKD.

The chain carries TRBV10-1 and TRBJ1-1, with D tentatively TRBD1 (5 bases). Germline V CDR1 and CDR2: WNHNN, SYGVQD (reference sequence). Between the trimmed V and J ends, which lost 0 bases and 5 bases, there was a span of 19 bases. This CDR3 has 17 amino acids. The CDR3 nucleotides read TGCGCCAGCAGTGAGTCCGCGAGCACTCCGGGGGGTACTGAAGCTTTCTTT. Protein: CASSESASTPGGTEAFF.